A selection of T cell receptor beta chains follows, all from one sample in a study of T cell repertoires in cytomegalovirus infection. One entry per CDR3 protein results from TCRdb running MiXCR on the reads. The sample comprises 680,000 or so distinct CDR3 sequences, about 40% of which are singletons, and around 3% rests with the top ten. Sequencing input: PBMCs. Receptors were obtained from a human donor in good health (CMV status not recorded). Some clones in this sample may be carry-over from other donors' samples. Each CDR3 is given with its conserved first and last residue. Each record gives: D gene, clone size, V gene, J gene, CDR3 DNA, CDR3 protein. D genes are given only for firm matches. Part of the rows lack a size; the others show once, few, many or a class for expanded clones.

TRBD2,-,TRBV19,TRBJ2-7,TGTGCCAGTAGTATGTTGAGCGGGAGTGTACACGAGCAGTACTTC,CASSMLSGSVHEQYF
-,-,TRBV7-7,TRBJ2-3,TGTGCTAGCAGCTTAGGTCCGGGGTATTCTGGAGATACGCAGTATTTT,CASSLGPGYSGDTQYF
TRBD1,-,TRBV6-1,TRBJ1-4,TGTGCCAGCAGTGCACTCCGGGACAGGGGTGAAAAACTGTTTTTT,CASSALRDRGEKLFF
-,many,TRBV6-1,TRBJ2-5,TGTGCCAGCAGAGTCGGGGAGACCCAGTACTTC,CASRVGETQYF
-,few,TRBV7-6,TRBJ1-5,TGTGCCACCTTAGGGGGGAGTCAGCCCCAGCATTTT,CATLGGSQPQHF
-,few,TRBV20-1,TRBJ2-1,TGCAGTGCTCCCCGTGAGGGCTCCTACAATGAGCAGTTCTTC,CSAPREGSYNEQFF
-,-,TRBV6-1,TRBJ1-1,TGTGGCTCGGGCCCGAACACTGAAGCTTTCTTT,CGSGPNTEAFF
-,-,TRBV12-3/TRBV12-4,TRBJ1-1,TGTGCCAGCAGCGGGGTGATCATGAACACTGAAGCTTTCTTT,CASSGVIMNTEAFF
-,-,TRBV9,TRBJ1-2,TGTGCCAGCAGCGTAGGTCCAGCCAGAGTTAACTATGGCTACACCTTC,CASSVGPARVNYGYTF
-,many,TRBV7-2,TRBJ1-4,TGTGCCAGCAGCTTCCGGGGGAACGAAAAACTGTTTTTT,CASSFRGNEKLFF
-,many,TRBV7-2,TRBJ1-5,TGTGCCAGCAGCTTAGCGGCCGCGGCGGGACCCAATCAGCCCCAGCATTTT,CASSLAAAAGPNQPQHF
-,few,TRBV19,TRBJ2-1,TGTGCCAGTAGCCAACGGGTAGATTCCTACAATGAGCAGTTCTTC,CASSQRVDSYNEQFF
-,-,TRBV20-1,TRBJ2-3,TGCAGTGCTCTGAGGGGGGGCCAATTGCATACGCAGTATTTT,CSALRGGQLHTQYF
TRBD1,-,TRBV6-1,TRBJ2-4,TGTGCCAGAAGTGAAGAAAGGACAGGGATTCAGTACTTC,CARSEERTGIQYF
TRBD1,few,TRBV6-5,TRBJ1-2,TGTGCCAGCAGTTCCTCAGTTAACAGGGGCTATGGCTACACCTTC,CASSSSVNRGYGYTF
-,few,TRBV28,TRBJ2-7,TGTGCCAGCAGTTTATCCCCTGCCCTGGGGAGCTCCTACGAGCAGTACTTC,CASSLSPALGSSYEQYF
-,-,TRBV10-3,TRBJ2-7,TGTGCCATCAGTGTAAACAGGGACTACGAGCAGTACTTC,CAISVNRDYEQYF
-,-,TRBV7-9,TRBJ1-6,TGTGCCAGCAGCTTAGAGGATTCACCCCTCCCCTTT,CASSLEDSPLPF
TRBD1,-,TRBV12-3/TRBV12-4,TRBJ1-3,TGTGCCAGCAGCACAGGGGCTGGACACACCATATATTTT,CASSTGAGHTIYF
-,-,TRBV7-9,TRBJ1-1,TGTGCCAGCAGTAGTAACATGGGGGACACTGAAGCTTTCTTT,CASSSNMGDTEAFF
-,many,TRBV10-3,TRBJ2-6,TGTGCCACTGAAGGGTTCTCTGGGGCCAACGTCCTGACTTTC,CATEGFSGANVLTF
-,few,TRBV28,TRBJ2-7,TGTGCCAGCAGTGTTGGGGTTCCCTACGAGCAGTACTTC,CASSVGVPYEQYF
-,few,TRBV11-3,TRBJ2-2,TGTGCCAGCACCCCCACGGAGGACTACACCGGGGAGCTGTTTTTT,CASTPTEDYTGELFF
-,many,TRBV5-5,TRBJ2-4,TGTGCCAGCAGCAGTGACCGTTTATGGAACATTCAGTACTTC,CASSSDRLWNIQYF
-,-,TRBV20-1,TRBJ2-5,TGCAGTGCTAGAAAGGACGGAGGAGGGGACGAGACCCAGTACTTC,CSARKDGGGDETQYF
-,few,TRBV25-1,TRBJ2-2,TGTGCCAGCAGTGATACGGACAGAAAGGACGGGGAGCTGTTTTTT,CASSDTDRKDGELFF
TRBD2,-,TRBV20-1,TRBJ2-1,TGCAGTGCTAGAGGTCTCGGCGGGGGGGTCAATGAGCAGTTCTTC,CSARGLGGGVNEQFF
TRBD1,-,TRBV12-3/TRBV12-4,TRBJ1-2,TGTGCCAGCAGGGGGGAACAGGGGGCCGGGGGCTACACCTTC,CASRGEQGAGGYTF
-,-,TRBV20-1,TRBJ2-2,TGCAGTGCGCCCGGTGCAAACACGCAGGCCGGGGAGCTGTTTTTT,CSAPGANTQAGELFF
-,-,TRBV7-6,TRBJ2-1,TGTGCCAGCAGCTTAGGTAATCACAATGAGCAGTTCTTC,CASSLGNHNEQFF
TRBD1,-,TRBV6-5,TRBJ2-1,TGTGCCAGCAGGTCCGGGACAGGGTTGTTCTTC,CASRSGTGLFF
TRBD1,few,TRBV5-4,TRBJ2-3,TGTGCCAGCAGACCTGGGACAGGGCGCTTAGGGACGCAGTATTTT,CASRPGTGRLGTQYF
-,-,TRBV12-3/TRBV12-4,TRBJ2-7,TGTGCCAGGGGGTCTCCAAATGGGTACGAGCAGTACTTC,CARGSPNGYEQYF
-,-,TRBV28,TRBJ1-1,TGTGCCAGCCAAAGGGGCGGGGCAGGAAACACTGAAGCTTTCTTT,CASQRGGAGNTEAFF
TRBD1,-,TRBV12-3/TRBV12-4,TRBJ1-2,TGTGCCAGCAGTCTAGGGGGCTACCCCTTC,CASSLGGYPF
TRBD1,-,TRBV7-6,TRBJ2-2,TGTTCCAGCAGCTTAGGGACAGCCGGGGAGCTGTTTTTT,CSSSLGTAGELFF
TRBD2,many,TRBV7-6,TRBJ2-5,TGTGCCAGCAGCTTAGCCGGCGGGGGATCCTCGCGGGAGGAAGAGACCCAGTACTTC,CASSLAGGGSSREEETQYF
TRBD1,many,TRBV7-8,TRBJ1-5,TGTGCCAGCAGCTTAGGACAGGGTGGTCGCAATCAGCCCCAGCATTTT,CASSLGQGGRNQPQHF
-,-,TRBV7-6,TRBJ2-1,TGTGCTAGCAGCGCCGGACGGCTAAACAATGAGCAGTTCTTC,CASSAGRLNNEQFF
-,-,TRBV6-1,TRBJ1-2,TGTGCCAGCAGTGAACAGCATAACTATGGCTACACCTTC,CASSEQHNYGYTF
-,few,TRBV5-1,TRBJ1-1,TGCGCCAGCAGCTTTTCAGCTTTGAGGGGCACTGAAGCTTTCTTT,CASSFSALRGTEAFF
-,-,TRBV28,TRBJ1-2,TGTGCCAGCAGCCCCGCGGGACCGGACTACACCTTC,CASSPAGPDYTF
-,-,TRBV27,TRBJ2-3,TGTGCCAGCAGTTTAGGACCCCTAACCACAGATACGCAGTATTTT,CASSLGPLTTDTQYF
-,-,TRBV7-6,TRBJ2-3,TGTGCCAGCAGGAGTAATGGAGATACGCAGTATTTT,CASRSNGDTQYF
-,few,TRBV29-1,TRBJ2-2,TGCAGCGTTGATCTCGACGGGGAGCTGTTTTTT,CSVDLDGELFF
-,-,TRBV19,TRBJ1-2,TGTGCCAGTAGTGAGGGGACTTTCTATGGCTACACCTTC,CASSEGTFYGYTF
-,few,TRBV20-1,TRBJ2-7,TGCAGTGTTACCGGGGCTACCGACGAGCAGTACTTC,CSVTGATDEQYF
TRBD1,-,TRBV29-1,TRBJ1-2,TGCAGCGTTGGAGGCCCGGGACAGGGGAAGAGTGGCTACACCTTC,CSVGGPGQGKSGYTF
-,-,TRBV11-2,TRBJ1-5,TGTGCCAGCAGCTTAGAAGGGGCCGGGTATCAGCCCCAGCATTTT,CASSLEGAGYQPQHF
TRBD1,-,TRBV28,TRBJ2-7,TGTGCCAGCAGTACGGGACAGGGTTACCTCAAGCAGTACTTC,CASSTGQGYLKQYF
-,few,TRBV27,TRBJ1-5,TGTGCCAGCAGGCGTAATCAGCCCCAGCATTTT,CASRRNQPQHF
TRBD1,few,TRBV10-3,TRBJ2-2,TGTGCCATCAGTGAGGGGACAGGGAACGGGGAGCTGTTTTTT,CAISEGTGNGELFF
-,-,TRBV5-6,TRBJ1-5,TGTGCCAGCAGCTGGGGACTGAATAGCAATCAGCCCCAGCATTTT,CASSWGLNSNQPQHF
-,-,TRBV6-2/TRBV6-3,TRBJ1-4,TGTGCCAGCAGTTCGACCGGCCCGGGATATAATGAAAAACTGTTTTTT,CASSSTGPGYNEKLFF
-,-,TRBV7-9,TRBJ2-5,TGTGCCAGCAACCTTCCCGAGGAGACCCAGTACTTC,CASNLPEETQYF
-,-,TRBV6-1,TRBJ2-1,TGTGCCAGCAAGGTCGGGGAGTCCTACAATGAGCAGTTCTTC,CASKVGESYNEQFF
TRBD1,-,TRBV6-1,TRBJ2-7,TGTGCCAGCAGTTACCGGATCGAGGGACAGGGATTCCACGAGCAGTACTTC,CASSYRIEGQGFHEQYF